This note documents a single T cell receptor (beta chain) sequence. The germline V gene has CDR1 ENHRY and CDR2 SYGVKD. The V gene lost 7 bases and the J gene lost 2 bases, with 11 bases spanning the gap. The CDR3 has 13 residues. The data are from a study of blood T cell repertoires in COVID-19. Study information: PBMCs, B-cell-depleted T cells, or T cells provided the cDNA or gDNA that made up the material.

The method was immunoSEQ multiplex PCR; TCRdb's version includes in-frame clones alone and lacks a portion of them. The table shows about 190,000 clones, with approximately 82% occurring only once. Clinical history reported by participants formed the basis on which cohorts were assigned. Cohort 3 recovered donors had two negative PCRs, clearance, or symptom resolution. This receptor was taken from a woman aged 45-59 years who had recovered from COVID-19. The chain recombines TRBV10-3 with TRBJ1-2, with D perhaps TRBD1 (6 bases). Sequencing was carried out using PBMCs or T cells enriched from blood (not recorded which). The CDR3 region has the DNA TGTGCCATCACCCGGGACAAGAACTATGGCTACACCTTC. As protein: CAITRDKNYGYTF.